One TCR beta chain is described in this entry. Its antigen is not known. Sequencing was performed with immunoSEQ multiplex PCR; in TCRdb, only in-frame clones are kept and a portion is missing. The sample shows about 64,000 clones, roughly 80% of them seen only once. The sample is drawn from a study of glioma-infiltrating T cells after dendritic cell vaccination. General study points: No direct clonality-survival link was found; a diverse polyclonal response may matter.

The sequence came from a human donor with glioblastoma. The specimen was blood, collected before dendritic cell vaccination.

The CDR3 DNA is TGTGCCAGCTCACCATTGGGGGGGGACTCCTATAATTCACCCCTCCACTTT. This translates into CASSPLGGDSYNSPLHF. The V call is TRBV18, the J call TRBJ1-6, with D possibly TRBD1 on 5 matching bases. CDR3 length: 17 residues. Looked up from germline, CDR1 is KGHSH and CDR2 is LQKENI. Trimming removed 2 bases from V and 0 bases from J, with 11 bases in between.